The clone carrying this T cell receptor (beta chain) was detected many times. This sample stems from a study of T cell responses to AZD1222 COVID-19 vaccine. Assay used: immunoSEQ multiplex PCR; TCRdb lists only in-frame clones, some missing. The table has about 120,000 clones, over 85% seen once. Germline V CDR1 and CDR2: ENHRY, SYGVKD. The CDR3 loop spans 14 amino acids. The V end was cut by 2 bases, the J end by 3 bases, with 11 bases between. The sample consisted of peripheral blood, taken on day 0 of AZD1222 vaccination. The chain combines TRBV10-3 with TRBJ2-7; D gene unclear. The TCR sequence derives from an adult in good health. The CDR3 here is CAISEPRRGYEQYF. CDR3 DNA sequence: TGTGCCATCAGTGAGCCGAGACGAGGCTACGAGCAGTACTTC.